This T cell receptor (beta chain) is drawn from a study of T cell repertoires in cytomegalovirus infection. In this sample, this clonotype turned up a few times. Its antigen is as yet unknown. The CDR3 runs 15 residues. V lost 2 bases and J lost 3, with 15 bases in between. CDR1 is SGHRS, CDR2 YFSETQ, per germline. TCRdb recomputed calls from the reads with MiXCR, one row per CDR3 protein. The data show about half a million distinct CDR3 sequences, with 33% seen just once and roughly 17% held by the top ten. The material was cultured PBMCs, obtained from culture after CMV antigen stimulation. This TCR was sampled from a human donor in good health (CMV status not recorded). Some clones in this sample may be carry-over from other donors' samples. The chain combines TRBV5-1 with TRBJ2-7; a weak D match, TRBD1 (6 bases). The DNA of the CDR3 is TGCGCCAGCAGCTTCGAGACAGGATCCGACTACGAGCAGTACTTC. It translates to CASSFETGSDYEQYF.